This T cell receptor beta chain stems from a study of OX40 agonist ivuxolimab in advanced cancers. The overall study: Two cutaneous melanoma patients and one hepatocellular carcinoma patient, three in all, had partial responses. Findings of the study overall: Clones of CD4+ and CD8+ blood T cells grew by week 6 at doses of 0.1 to 3.0 mg/kg. More expanded clones were seen, on average, in CD8+ T cells than in CD4+. Part of the nonresponder group also had normalized T-cell clonal expansion that was low.

Details on this clone: Its target is unknown.

With 7 bases clipped from V and 0 bases from J, the junction kept 5 bases outside the gene matches. Germline-derived CDR1 and CDR2 are MDHEN and SYDVKM. The CDR3 has 14 amino acids. Assay: immunoSEQ multiplex PCR; the TCRdb copy retains only in-frame clones and omits some. There are roughly 56,000 clones in the sample; 65% to 90% occur only once, and over 0.7% lies in the top ten. This TCR was recovered from an adult with an advanced solid tumor such as melanoma, head and neck, liver or kidney cancer. Sequenced material: CD4+ or CD8+ T cells sorted from blood, taken in a trial of the OX40 agonist ivuxolimab. The V gene is TRBV28, the J gene TRBJ1-1, with 7 positions matching TRBD1. In DNA form, the CDR3 reads TGTGCCAGCAACAAACAGGGGTTGAACACTGAAGCTTTCTTT. Its translation: CASNKQGLNTEAFF.